This passage covers 29 T cell receptor beta chains from one sample sequenced in a study of blood T cells in healthy people across ages. Primed by a sample-barcoded 5' primer and a J-beta primer mix, a second PCR proceeded for roughly 7 to 11 cycles. TCRdb redid the calling of the 5' RACE reads with MiXCR, one entry per CDR3 protein. This sample has hundreds of thousands of distinct CDR3 sequences, with about 28% found just once. Sequenced input: blood. Every receptor here comes from a woman aged 80 or over in good health.

This clonotype was counted only a few times. A read error may be the cause here, since a much bigger clone is one base away. The chain uses TRBV10-3 and TRBJ2-3; perhaps TRBD1 as D (5 bases). The CDR3 runs 13 residues. The V gene's germline CDR1 is ENHRY and CDR2 SYGVKD. The CDR3 DNA reads as TGTGCCATCAGTGAGTCCCCCACAGGTACGCAGTATTTT. This sequence encodes CAISESPTGTQYF.

This clonotype was seen repeatedly, ten times or more. V gene TRBV7-2 combines with J gene TRBJ2-5, with a possible D match to TRBD2 (7 bases). From germline, CDR1 is SGHTA and CDR2 FQGNSA. The CDR3 loop spans 15 amino acids. V was shortened by 2 bases and J by 2 bases, with 12 bases between the two germline ends. The CDR3 sequence: CASSLSGGAQETQYF. The CDR3 DNA sequence: TGTGCCAGCAGCTTAAGTGGGGGGGCACAAGAGACCCAGTACTTC.

This clonotype came up many times. V and J are TRBV20-1 and TRBJ2-3; TRBD2 aligns across 8 bases. Unmatched junction bases numbered 6, after V lost 7 bases and J lost 6 bases. This CDR3 is built from 12 residues. The germline gives CDR1 DFQATT, CDR2 SNEGSKA (reference sequence). CDR3 DNA sequence: TGCAGTGGGCGGGGGGATAGCGATACGCAGTATTTT. This translates into CSGRGDSDTQYF.

On this clonotype: The junction departs from the called germline gene at one end, perhaps through a read error. The genes are TRBV27 and TRBJ2-7; D might be TRBD1 (6 bases). This CDR3 spans 15 amino acids. The V gene's germline CDR1 is MNHEY and CDR2 SMNVEV (reference sequence). The CDR3 region has the DNA TGTGCCATCAGTCAGGGGAGAGGGATAGTTTACGAGCAGTACTTC. Translated: CAISQGRGIVYEQYF.

The chain couples TRBV10-1 to TRBJ2-3; D unclear. The CDR3 is made up of 12 amino acids. The germline V and J ends were trimmed by 6 bases and 2 bases, with 6 bases remaining between them. Per germline, CDR1 WNHNN and CDR2 SYGVQD (reference sequence). This chain's CDR3 is CASSDITDTQYF. Here the CDR3 DNA reads TGCGCCAGCAGCGATATCACAGATACGCAGTATTTT.

This chain links TRBV20-1 with TRBJ1-4, with TRBD1 matching over 10 bases. CDR1 is DFQATT, CDR2 SNEGSKA, per germline (reference sequence). This CDR3 comprises 14 residues. The V segment lost 6 bases and the J segment 11 bases; nucleotides outside the gene matches: 12. The CDR3 DNA reads TGCAGTGCACTGACAGGGGGCCCGGCCACGAAACTGTTTTTT. This translates into CSALTGGPATKLFF.

This clonotype turned up a few times. The V gene is TRBV3-1, the J gene TRBJ1-1; D gene ambiguous. V lost 1 base and J lost 4, with 10 bases in between. Germline V gives CDR1 LGHDT, CDR2 YNNKEL (reference sequence). CDR3 length: 14 residues. CDR3 DNA: TGTGCCAGCAGCCAAGTGGCCCGGGGCACTGAAGCTTTCTTT. This translates into CASSQVARGTEAFF.

This clonotype was seen many times. V gene TRBV6-5 combines with J gene TRBJ2-3; perhaps TRBD2 as D (6 bases). The CDR3 loop spans 15 amino acids. CDR1 and CDR2 (germline): MNHEY, SVGAGI. Trimming shortened V by 6 bases and J by 0 bases, and 13 bases separated the two germline ends. The CDR3 loop reads CASRAFRGSTDTQYF. The CDR3, as DNA: TGTGCCAGCAGAGCTTTTCGGGGGAGCACAGATACGCAGTATTTT.

This clonotype was picked up many times. The chain couples TRBV9 to TRBJ2-1, with TRBD1 matching over 9 bases. The CDR3 is 17 residues long. Losses at the gene ends were 0 bases for V and 7 bases for J; bases not matched to a gene: 11. Per the germline V gene, CDR1 is SGDLS and CDR2 is YYNGEE. The CDR3 nucleotides are TGTGCCAGCAGCGTAGTGGGAGGGACAGGGAATTTGAATGAGCAGTTCTTC. Residues: CASSVVGGTGNLNEQFF.

This clonotype was observed a handful of times. The chain recombines TRBV6-2 or TRBV6-3 with TRBJ1-1, with a possible D match to TRBD1 (6 bases). The CDR3 is 15 residues long. The V end lost 5 bases, the J end lost 6 bases, and 19 bases lay between the germline ends. From germline, CDR1 is MNHEY and CDR2 SVGEGT. CDR3 DNA sequence: TGTGCCAGCAGTAGAGGGACATATAACAGAGCTGAAGCTTTCTTT. Translated: CASSRGTYNRAEAFF.

This clonotype was seen at least ten times. This chain links TRBV12-3 or TRBV12-4 with TRBJ1-5, with 7 bases fitting TRBD1. With 5 bases clipped from V and 4 bases from J, the junction kept 5 bases outside the gene matches. CDR3 length equals 14 residues. The CDR3 here is CASSKDRLNQPQHF. Written as DNA, the CDR3 is TGTGCCAGCAGTAAGGACAGGTTAAATCAGCCCCAGCATTTT.

This clonotype was recorded once. The J gene is TRBJ1-1, the V gene TRBV9; 7 bases map to TRBD1. Unmatched junction bases numbered 2, after V lost 0 bases and J lost 0 bases. Germline CDR1 SGDLS, CDR2 YYNGEE. The CDR3 runs 15 residues. CDR3 nucleotide sequence: TGTGCCAGCAGCGTAGGGGGACAGATGAACACTGAAGCTTTCTTT. Protein product: CASSVGGQMNTEAFF.

This clonotype was detected many times. In DNA form, the CDR3 reads TGCAGCGTAACAACAGGGATTCACGAGCAGTACTTC. It is translated as CSVTTGIHEQYF. The V and J genes are TRBV29-1 and TRBJ2-7; D possibly corresponds to TRBD1 (6 bases). The V gene lost 6 bases and the J gene lost 5 bases, with 14 bases spanning the gap. CDR1 SQVTM and CDR2 ANQGSEA come from the germline V gene. The CDR3 spans 12 residues.

This clonotype was counted between two and nine times. A much bigger clone sits one base away, suggesting this may be a read error. The chain employs TRBV10-3 and TRBJ2-5; 9 nucleotides align to TRBD2. CDR3 length: 15 residues. The germline CDR1 and CDR2 sequences are ENHRY and SYGVKD. V lost 5 bases and J lost 11; bases outside the gene matches: 15. CDR3 sequence (DNA): TGTGCCATCAGTCCGCGGGAGGGGGCGATAGATGAGCAGTACTTC. It codes for CAISPREGAIDEQYF.

J is TRBJ2-1 and V is TRBV6-5; 7 nucleotides match TRBD1. J was trimmed by 4 bases and V by 7 bases; bases with no gene match: 10. Germline CDR1 MNHEY, CDR2 SVGAGI. This CDR3 is built from 15 residues. In nucleotides, the CDR3 is TGTGCCAGCACATTACGGACAGGTAGATACAATGAGCAGTTCTTC. As protein: CASTLRTGRYNEQFF.

CDR3 residues: CASSSTEPGDHEQFF. CDR3 in DNA: TGTGCCAGCAGTTCTACGGAACCGGGAGACCATGAGCAGTTCTTC. This chain links TRBV27 with TRBJ2-1, with TRBD2 as a possible D gene (6 bases). Between the trimmed V and J ends, which lost 4 bases and 8 bases, there was a span of 18 bases. The CDR3 is 15 residues long. Germline V CDR1 and CDR2: MNHEY, SMNVEV (reference sequence).

This clonotype was observed a single time. The genes are TRBV9 and TRBJ2-2; D is uncertain. CDR1 is SGDLS, CDR2 YYNGEE, per germline. Between the trimmed V and J ends, which lost 3 bases and 2 bases, there was a span of 11 bases. CDR3 length: 15 amino acids. This CDR3 is CASSARMINTGELFF. The CDR3 DNA reads TGTGCCAGCAGCGCCAGAATGATCAACACCGGGGAGCTGTTTTTT.

Worth noting for this clonotype: A clone one base away is much larger, so this may be a read error. The gene calls are TRBV5-1 and TRBJ2-1, with TRBD2 matching over 7 bases. Germline-derived CDR1 and CDR2 are SGHRS and YFSETQ. The CDR3 runs to 16 residues. V lost 2 bases to trimming and J lost 0 bases; unmatched junction nucleotides: 5. The chain's CDR3 is CASSFNAGDSYNEQFF. The CDR3 DNA follows: TGCGCCAGCAGCTTCAACGCGGGGGACTCCTACAATGAGCAGTTCTTC.

In this sample, this clonotype turned up many times. The V and J genes are TRBV10-2 and TRBJ2-1, with 12 bases aligning to TRBD2. CDR1 is WSHSY and CDR2 is SAAADI in the germline V gene. The CDR3 is 19 amino acids. V lost 8 bases and J lost 0; bases outside the gene matches: 14. CDR3: CASGQLAGGLSSSYNEQFF. CDR3 nucleotides: TGCGCCAGCGGCCAACTAGCGGGGGGATTATCGAGCTCCTACAATGAGCAGTTCTTC.

Points on this clonotype: The junction departs from the called germline gene at one end, perhaps through a read error. The chain has TRBV24-1 and TRBJ2-1; TRBD1 is a possible D gene (6 bases). The germline CDR1 and CDR2 sequences are KGHDR and SFDVKD. This CDR3 spans 14 amino acids. CDR3 nucleotide sequence: TGTGCCACCAGTGTATCAGGGGCCAACAATGGGCAGTTCTTC. Protein: CATSVSGANNGQFF.

This clonotype occurred many times. The genes are TRBV4-3 and TRBJ2-1; TRBD2 matches at 8 bases. The V gene's germline CDR1 is LGHNA and CDR2 YSLEER. CDR3 length: 15 residues. Trimming at V came to 2 bases and at J to 4 bases, leaving 4 bases not matched to a gene. CDR3 loop: CASSQLAGRYNEQFF. CDR3 DNA sequence: TGCGCCAGCAGCCAACTAGCGGGCAGGTACAATGAGCAGTTCTTC.

To note about this clonotype: One junction end does not reproduce the germline sequence, and a read error may be involved. V gene TRBV3-1 combines with J gene TRBJ1-2; 10 bases map to TRBD1. The germline CDR1 and CDR2 sequences are LGHDT and YNNKEL (reference sequence). The CDR3 runs 14 residues. The CDR3 nucleotides are TGTGCCTGCAGCCAGACAGGGGGCGCGGGGGGCTACACCTTC. This sequence encodes CACSQTGGAGGYTF. The full variable domain, its missing parts supplied by reference TRBV3-1 and TRBJ1-2, is DTAVSQTPKYLVTQMGNDKSIKCEQNLGHDTMYWYKQDSKKFLKIMFSYNNKELIINETVPNRFSPKSPDKAHLNLHINSLELGDSAVYFCACSQTGGAGGYTFGSGTRLTVV.

On this clonotype itself: Sequence at one end of the junction differs from germline and may be a read error. The V and J genes are TRBV6-5 and TRBJ2-5; the D gene is possibly TRBD1 (6 bases). The J call may be incorrect, as the DNA end agrees better with TRBJ2-1. Germline V gene data show CDR1 as MNHEY and CDR2 as SVGAGI. CDR3 size: 15 residues. The DNA for the CDR3 is TGTGCCAGCGGTTACTCGCCAGGGGTCGGAGAGACCCAGTTCTTC. The encoded protein is CASGYSPGVGETQFF.

The chain employs TRBV7-9 and TRBJ2-4; D not resolved. Per germline, CDR1 SEHNR and CDR2 FQNEAQ (reference sequence). This CDR3 has 16 residues. V dropped 1 base and J dropped 3 bases, with 13 bases sitting between them. Here the CDR3 DNA reads TGTGCCAGCAGCTTAGAATCCTGTCGCGGCAAAAACATTCAGTACTTC. Translated, it gives CASSLESCRGKNIQYF.

The rearrangement joins TRBV7-2 to TRBJ1-1; maybe TRBD1 (5 bases). This CDR3 has 12 amino acids. Between the trimmed V and J ends, which lost 3 bases and 6 bases, there was a span of 8 bases. CDR1 is SGHTA and CDR2 is FQGNSA in the germline V gene. CDR3 DNA: TGTGCCAGCAGCTTCCGGGGGGCTGAAGCTTTCTTT. Translated: CASSFRGAEAFF.

This clonotype was recorded at least ten times. The chain is built from TRBV11-2 and TRBJ2-1, with 8 bases aligning to TRBD1. CDR3 length equals 13 residues. The germline V gene has CDR1 SGHAT and CDR2 FQNNGV. With 4 bases clipped from V and 7 bases from J, the junction kept 3 bases outside the gene matches. DNA for the CDR3: TGTGCCAGCAGCTCCGGACAGGGAAATGAGCAGTTCTTC. Protein sequence: CASSSGQGNEQFF.

This clonotype has a handful of counts. This may come from a read error, since a much larger clone is one base off. V is TRBV7-2 and J is TRBJ2-3; D tentatively fits TRBD1 or TRBD2 (5 bases each). From germline, CDR1 is SGHTA and CDR2 FQGNSA. The CDR3 is 14 amino acids. The CDR3 sequence is CAGSSGPPSDTQYF. In nucleotides, the CDR3 is TGTGCCGGCAGCTCGGGACCACCGTCAGATACGCAGTATTTT.

This clonotype was counted many times. The chain couples TRBV9 to TRBJ1-2, with 11 bases fitting TRBD1. This CDR3 has 13 residues. Germline CDR1 reads SGDLS; CDR2 reads YYNGEE. J was trimmed by 9 bases and V by 8 bases; bases with no gene match: 9. Here the CDR3 DNA reads TGTGCCAGTGGGACAGGGGGGTACATCAGCTACACCTTC. Translating it yields CASGTGGYISYTF. Complete variable domain (other parts from reference TRBV9 and TRBJ1-2): DSGVTQTPKHLITATGQRVTLRCSPRSGDLSVYWYQQSLDQGLQFLIQYYNGEERAKGNILERFSAQQFPDLHSELNLSSLELGDSALYFCASGTGGYISYTFGSGTRLTVV.

This clonotype was counted ten times or more. V is TRBV18 and J is TRBJ2-4; D not resolved. CDR3 length: 15 residues. CDR1 and CDR2 from the germline V gene are KGHSH and LQKENI. The ends were cut back, 5 bases at V and 1 base at J, with 12 bases in the middle. CDR3: CASSSPGRAKNIQYF. CDR3 DNA sequence: TGTGCCAGCTCATCCCCTGGACGGGCCAAAAACATTCAGTACTTC.